These 15 T cell receptor beta chains were sequenced from one sample in a study of T cell changes during pregnancy in multiple sclerosis. Method: immunoSEQ multiplex PCR; TCRdb's copy keeps in-frame clones and lacks some. The sample carries tens of thousands of clones, 85% to 95% recorded once. The starting material was CD4+ T cells from peripheral blood mononuclear cells, obtained in the third trimester of pregnancy. These receptor sequences come from a female donor with multiple sclerosis, enrolled in a pregnancy study.

The V gene is TRBV27, the J gene TRBJ1-6; tentatively, D is TRBD1 (5 bases). The V and J ends lost 6 bases and 3 bases respectively, with 12 bases between them. The CDR3 has 15 amino acids. The germline V gene encodes CDR1 MNHEY and CDR2 SMNVEV (reference sequence). The CDR3 spells CASSTPGGYNSPLHF. The CDR3 region has the DNA TGTGCCAGCAGCACCCCGGGGGGCTATAATTCACCCCTCCACTTT.

The gene calls are TRBV19 and TRBJ1-2, with a tentative D call TRBD1 (6 bases). V lost 4 bases, J lost 5 bases, and 17 bases lay in between. There are 15 residues in the CDR3. CDR1 LNHDA and CDR2 SQIVND come from the germline V gene (reference sequence). This chain's CDR3 is CASSNGGGRIYGYTF. CDR3 in DNA: TGTGCCAGTAGTAACGGCGGGGGCCGTATTTATGGCTACACCTTC.

The gene calls are TRBV18 and TRBJ2-1; 8 bases fit TRBD2. The germline CDR1 and CDR2 sequences are KGHSH and LQKENI. The CDR3 length is 15 residues. V lost 3 bases, J lost 5 bases, and 6 bases stayed unmatched. DNA for the CDR3: TGTGCCAGCTCACCGATAGCGGGATCCAACAATGAGCAGTTCTTC. Encoded protein: CASSPIAGSNNEQFF.

This CDR3 is CAISRTGLAGNEQFF. CDR3 coding DNA: TGTGCCATCAGTAGGACTGGACTAGCAGGCAATGAGCAGTTCTTC. This rearrangement joins TRBV10-3 to TRBJ2-1, with 8 bases identical to TRBD2. The germline CDR1 and CDR2 sequences are ENHRY and SYGVKD. CDR3 length: 15 amino acids. Germline trimming cut 5 bases from V and 6 bases from J; bases unmatched to any gene: 9.

In its sample, this clone was seen once. The V gene is TRBV7-3, the J gene TRBJ2-3; 8 bases fit TRBD2. Per the germline V gene, CDR1 is SGHTA and CDR2 is FQGTGA. CDR3 length: 17 amino acids. The trim removed 0 bases at V and 1 base at J, leaving 6 bases unmatched. CDR3 nucleotides: TGTGCCAGCAGCTTAACGGGGGCGGGAGGAGGCACAGATACGCAGTATTTT. Translated, it gives CASSLTGAGGGTDTQYF.

The gene calls are TRBV11-3 and TRBJ2-3; D is perhaps TRBD2 (6 bases). The germline V gene has CDR1 SGHNT and CDR2 YENEEA. V was shortened by 5 bases and J by 1 base, with 13 bases between the two germline ends. The CDR3 is 15 residues long. CDR3 loop: CASSPGGTGTDTQYF. The CDR3 coding sequence is TGTGCCAGCAGCCCCGGGGGTACGGGCACAGATACGCAGTATTTT.

This chain links TRBV7-9 with TRBJ1-1; 7 bases map to TRBD1. After removal of 5 bases from V and 2 bases from J, the junction contained 2 bases not matched to a gene. The CDR3 runs 13 residues. Germline lookup yields CDR1 SEHNR and CDR2 FQNEAQ (reference sequence). CDR3 bases: TGTGCCAGCAGCCGGACAGGAAACACTGAAGCTTTCTTT. Its protein product is CASSRTGNTEAFF.

This clone was detected only once. The chain is built from TRBV5-1 and TRBJ2-5; TRBD1 might be the D (5 bases). The CDR3 extends over 15 amino acids. Trimming removed 0 bases at V and 0 bases at J, with 9 bases between. In germline, CDR1 is SGHRS, CDR2 YFSETQ. CDR3 sequence (DNA): TGCGCCAGCAGCTTGGCAGGGAACCACCAAGAGACCCAGTACTTC. Translation: CASSLAGNHQETQYF. The variable domain in full, completed from reference TRBV5-1 and TRBJ2-5, reads KAGVTQTPRYLIKTRGQQVTLSCSPISGHRSVSWYQQTPGQGLQFLFEYFSETQRNKGNFPGRFSGRQFSNSRSEMNVSTLELGDSALYLCASSLAGNHQETQYFGPGTRLLVL.

The sample holds one count of this clone. V is TRBV28 and J is TRBJ1-1, with 10 bases aligning to TRBD1. CDR1 is MDHEN and CDR2 is SYDVKM in the germline V gene. Trimming took 6 bases from V and 1 from J; bases not matched to a gene: 5. This CDR3 has 15 amino acids. The CDR3 protein is CASRTGGQANTEAFF. The DNA for the CDR3 is TGTGCCAGCAGGACAGGGGGCCAGGCGAACACTGAAGCTTTCTTT. Based on the CDR3 plus reference TRBV28 and TRBJ1-1, the full variable domain is DVKVTQSSRYLVKRTGEKVFLECVQDMDHENMFWYRQDPGLGLRLIYFSYDVKMKEKGDIPEGYSVSREKKERFSLILESASTNQTSMYLCASRTGGQANTEAFFGQGTRLTVV.

The chain couples TRBV6-1 to TRBJ2-1, with 7 bases matching TRBD2. V gave up 4 bases and J gave up 6 bases; unmatched junction bases: 6. CDR1 is MNHNS and CDR2 is SASEGT in the germline V gene. CDR3 length: 14 amino acids. The CDR3 sequence: CASSVREGGNEQFF. The CDR3 DNA reads TGTGCCAGCAGTGTGAGGGAGGGAGGCAATGAGCAGTTCTTC.

The V call is TRBV2, the J call TRBJ1-5, with D uncertain. There are 14 residues in the CDR3. Trimming cost V 1 base and J 5 bases, with 9 bases left between them. Germline V CDR1 and CDR2: SNHLY, FYNNEI. The CDR3 DNA reads as TGTGCCAGCAGTGAAGGTCTTCTTTATCAGCCCCAGCATTTT. It translates to CASSEGLLYQPQHF.

V gene TRBV5-1 combines with J gene TRBJ2-3, with TRBD1 matching over 7 bases. Per germline, CDR1 SGHRS and CDR2 YFSETQ. V shed 5 bases, J shed 0 bases, and the junction held 3 bases outside the gene matches. The CDR3 is 14 amino acids. The CDR3 sequence is CASRKTGSTDTQYF. The CDR3 region has the DNA TGCGCCAGCAGAAAGACAGGGAGCACAGATACGCAGTATTTT. The full variable domain, rest sourced from reference TRBV5-1 and TRBJ2-3, is KAGVTQTPRYLIKTRGQQVTLSCSPISGHRSVSWYQQTPGQGLQFLFEYFSETQRNKGNFPGRFSGRQFSNSRSEMNVSTLELGDSALYLCASRKTGSTDTQYFGPGTRLTVL.

The genes are TRBV10-3 and TRBJ1-1; 7 bases line up with TRBD1. CDR1 and CDR2 from the germline V gene are ENHRY and SYGVKD. V was pared by 7 bases and J by 2 bases, with 4 bases of the junction left unmatched. The length of the CDR3 is 13 residues. In DNA, the CDR3 is TGTGCCATCAAGGGACAGCTTAACACTGAAGCTTTCTTT. Its translation is CAIKGQLNTEAFF.

The chain uses TRBV6-5 and TRBJ2-7; possibly TRBD1 for D (5 bases). Trimming shortened V by 0 bases and J by 4 bases, and 10 bases separated the two germline ends. Germline CDR1 reads MNHEY; CDR2 reads SVGAGI. This CDR3 is 14 amino acids long. This CDR3 is CASSYSDQGYEQYF. The CDR3 bases are TGTGCCAGCAGTTACTCGGACCAGGGATACGAGCAGTACTTC.

The chain combines TRBV9 with TRBJ1-2; 10 bases map to TRBD1. CDR3 length: 13 residues. J gave up 2 bases and V 5 bases, and 0 bases lay outside the gene matches. Germline values: CDR1 SGDLS, CDR2 YYNGEE. The CDR3 region is CASRGQGNYGYTF. The CDR3 DNA follows: TGTGCCAGCAGGGGACAGGGGAACTATGGCTACACCTTC.